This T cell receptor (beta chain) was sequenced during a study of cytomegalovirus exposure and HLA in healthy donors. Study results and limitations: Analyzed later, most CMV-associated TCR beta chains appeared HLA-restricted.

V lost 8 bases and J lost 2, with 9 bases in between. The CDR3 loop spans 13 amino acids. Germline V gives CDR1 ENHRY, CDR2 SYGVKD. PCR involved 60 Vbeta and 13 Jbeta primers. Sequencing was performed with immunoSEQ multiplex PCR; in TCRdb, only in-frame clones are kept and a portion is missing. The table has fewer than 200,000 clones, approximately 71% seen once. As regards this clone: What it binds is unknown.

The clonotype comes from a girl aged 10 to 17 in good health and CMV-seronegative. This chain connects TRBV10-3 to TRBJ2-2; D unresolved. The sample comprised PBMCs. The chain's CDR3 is CAILPPNTGELFF. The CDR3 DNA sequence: TGTGCCATCCTACCCCCTAACACCGGGGAGCTGTTTTTT.